This paragraph covers one T cell receptor beta chain sequence. Its antigen is undetermined. This sample is drawn from a study of cytomegalovirus exposure and HLA in healthy donors. CDR1 and CDR2 from the germline V gene are LNHDA and SQIVND (reference sequence). V shed 4 bases and J 0 bases; nucleotides not matched to a gene: 4. The CDR3 is 15 amino acids. TCRdb keeps only in-frame clones here, not all; method: immunoSEQ multiplex PCR. The sample includes about 360,000 clones, 80% to 90% seen only once; the top ten take 0.83%. Study-level findings and limits: One later analysis, an examination of the 100 to 150 validation repertoires, found that first-cohort TCR clusters tended to co-occur in them.

The sequence was obtained from a young woman in good health and CMV-seronegative. The sequenced sample consisted of PBMCs. The chain carries TRBV19 and TRBJ2-7, with TRBD1 matching over 9 bases. Here the CDR3 reads CASSRGQGNSYEQYF. DNA of the CDR3: TGTGCCAGTAGTAGGGGACAGGGAAACTCCTACGAGCAGTACTTC.